Below, 26 T cell receptor beta chains from the same sample are listed, as sequenced in a study of CD8 T cells in ankylosing spondylitis. TCRdb itself ran the 5' RACE reads through MiXCR, one entry per CDR3 protein. This sample yields about 240,000 distinct CDR3 sequences, of which about 10% are seen a single time; roughly 2.5% belongs to the top ten. The sequenced sample was blood, either unsorted or a sorted T cell fraction (not recorded which). These receptors came from a male donor with ankylosing spondylitis or in good health (not recorded which).

This clonotype was seen at least ten times. The chain is built from TRBV7-8 and TRBJ2-3, with 10 bases matching TRBD2. Losses at the gene ends were 0 bases for V and 2 bases for J; bases not matched to a gene: 5. Germline assignment: CDR1 SGHVS and CDR2 FQNEAQ. The CDR3 loop spans 17 amino acids. The CDR3 reads CASSLAGTSEITDTQYF. The CDR3 DNA reads as TGTGCCAGCAGCTTAGCGGGGACTAGCGAGATCACAGATACGCAGTATTTT.

J is TRBJ2-1 and V is TRBV7-9; 7 bases are a match to TRBD1. Germline trimming cut 4 bases from V and 1 base from J; bases unmatched to any gene: 4. CDR1 SEHNR and CDR2 FQNEAQ come from the germline V gene (reference sequence). This CDR3 contains 15 residues. CDR3 DNA: TGTGCCAGCAGCTGGGACAGCATTTCCTACAATGAGCAGTTCTTC. Amino acid sequence: CASSWDSISYNEQFF.

Ten or more counts support this clonotype. The rearrangement links TRBV12-3 or TRBV12-4 to TRBJ2-2, with D possibly being TRBD2 (5 bases). V was trimmed by 1 base and J by 4 bases, leaving 10 bases between them. The CDR3 is 15 amino acids. In DNA form, the CDR3 reads TGTGCCAGCAGTTTAGTGGGAGTGGGCACCGGGGAGCTGTTTTTT. Translation gives CASSLVGVGTGELFF.

This clonotype was counted at least ten times. This rearrangement joins TRBV7-2 to TRBJ2-5, with a weak D call TRBD2 (6 bases). This CDR3 is built from 16 residues. V shed 8 bases and J shed 2 bases, with 21 bases lying between them. From germline, CDR1 is SGHTA and CDR2 FQGNSA. The CDR3 region is CASSIAVMGGQETQYF. As DNA, the CDR3 is TGTGCCAGCTCCATAGCGGTAATGGGAGGACAAGAGACCCAGTACTTC.

This clonotype appeared many times. The chain has TRBV20-1 and TRBJ2-7, with D perhaps matching TRBD1 or TRBD2 (5 bases each). In germline, CDR1 is DFQATT, CDR2 SNEGSKA (reference sequence). This CDR3 has 14 amino acids. Trimming left V 6 bases short and J 2 bases short, with 17 bases between. The CDR3 DNA reads TGCAGTGCGACTATACGGGGCAGGGCCTACGAGCAGTACTTC. Translated, it gives CSATIRGRAYEQYF.

As for this clonotype: A junction end diverges from the germline sequence, so it may reflect a read error. The chain couples TRBV6-6 to TRBJ2-7, with 10 bases lining up with TRBD1. This CDR3 spans 13 amino acids. Germline CDR1 reads MNHNY; CDR2 reads SVGAGI (reference sequence). DNA for the CDR3: TGTGCCAGCAGTTTGAGACAGGGGGCGCCCAGCGGCTTC. Translation gives CASSLRQGAPSGF.

This clonotype came up a few times. The V and J genes are TRBV20-1 and TRBJ1-5, with unresolved D. The V gene lost 0 bases and the J gene lost 3 bases, with 6 bases spanning the gap. The CDR3 is 13 amino acids. The germline gives CDR1 DFQATT, CDR2 SNEGSKA (reference sequence). The CDR3 sequence is CSARETANQPQHF. CDR3 bases: TGCAGTGCTAGAGAGACGGCCAATCAGCCCCAGCATTTT.

This clonotype has at least ten counts. The CDR3 loop is CASSLVGTYEQYF. CDR3 coding DNA: TGTGCCAGCAGCTTAGTGGGCACCTACGAGCAGTACTTC. The rearrangement joins TRBV7-2 to TRBJ2-7; no reliable D call. CDR3 length: 13 amino acids. Germline loops: CDR1 SGHTA, CDR2 FQGNSA. With 1 base removed from V and 2 bases from J, the gap between germline ends came to 6 bases.

This clonotype was counted ten times or more. The genes are TRBV5-4 and TRBJ1-1; no clear D. Trimming cost V 3 bases and J 4 bases, with 10 bases left between them. The CDR3 length is 13 residues. Germline lookup yields CDR1 SGHNT and CDR2 YYREEE (reference sequence). In DNA, the CDR3 is TGTGCCAGCAGCTCGTACGGGCGCACTGAAGCTTTCTTT. Its translation: CASSSYGRTEAFF. Variable domain in full (rest from reference TRBV5-4 and TRBJ1-1): ETGVTQSPTHLIKTRGQQVTLRCSSQSGHNTVSWYQQALGQGPQFIFQYYREEENGRGNFPPRFSGLQFPNYSSELNVNALELDDSALYLCASSSYGRTEAFFGQGTRLTVV.

The V call is TRBV18, the J call TRBJ2-5; D is unclear. CDR1 and CDR2 from the germline V gene are KGHSH and LQKENI. Trimming stripped 0 bases from V and 5 bases from J, with 13 bases between. This CDR3 comprises 15 residues. This CDR3 is CASSPPVKPWETQYF. CDR3 in DNA: TGTGCCAGCTCACCACCGGTGAAGCCTTGGGAGACCCAGTACTTC.

In this sample, this clonotype turned up a few times. This chain connects TRBV21-1 to TRBJ1-5; the DNA was not compared with TRBD1, the D call given in the table. TRBV21-1 is a pseudogene locus. The CDR3 covers 13 residues. The CDR3 sequence: CASDFRPGGPQHF. The DNA of the CDR3 is TGTGCCAGCGATTTTCGCCCCGGGGGGCCCCAGCATTTT.

Ten or more counts support this clonotype. V is TRBV15 and J is TRBJ2-1; TRBD2 agrees at 7 bases. The ends lost 1 base at V and 1 base at J; junction bases unmatched: 1. The CDR3 totals 15 residues. Germline V gene lookup returns CDR1 LNHNV and CDR2 YYDKDF (reference sequence). CDR3 DNA sequence: TGTGCCACCAGCAGAGCGGGAGGTTCCTACAATGAGCAGTTCTTC. This gives the protein CATSRAGGSYNEQFF. Based on the CDR3 plus reference TRBV15 and TRBJ2-1, the full variable domain is DAMVIQNPRYQVTQFGKPVTLSCSQTLNHNVMYWYQQKSSQAPKLLFHYYDKDFNNEADTPDNFQSRRPNTSFCFLDIRSPGLGDTAMYLCATSRAGGSYNEQFFGPGTRLTVL.

This clonotype was seen at least ten times. The rearrangement uses TRBV30 and TRBJ2-1; 8 bases match TRBD2. With V trimmed by 0 bases and J by 5 bases, 6 bases remained unmatched. Germline values: CDR1 GTSNPN, CDR2 SVGIG (reference sequence). The CDR3 has 15 residues. Here the CDR3 reads CAWSVGGGRDNEQFF. For the CDR3, the DNA is TGTGCCTGGAGTGTTGGCGGGGGGCGGGACAATGAGCAGTTCTTC. Based on the CDR3 plus reference TRBV30 and TRBJ2-1, the full variable domain is SQTIHQWPATLVQPVGSPLSLECTVEGTSNPNLYWYRQAAGRGLQLLFYSVGIGQISSEVPQNLSASRPQDRQFILSSKKLLLSDSGFYLCAWSVGGGRDNEQFFGPGTRLTVL.

This clonotype was recorded many times. The rearrangement joins TRBV20-1 to TRBJ2-1; 7 bases align to TRBD2. The CDR3 runs 14 residues. CDR1 and CDR2 (germline): DFQATT, SNEGSKA (reference sequence). V lost 0 bases to trimming and J lost 8 bases; unmatched junction nucleotides: 7. The CDR3 DNA reads as TGCAGTGCTAGAGATCTGGGACTAATCCATGAGCAGTTCTTC. Its protein is CSARDLGLIHEQFF.

This clonotype was seen many times. This chain connects TRBV28 to TRBJ2-4; no definite D call. Germline V gene data show CDR1 as MDHEN and CDR2 as SYDVKM. V lost 5 bases and J 6 bases, leaving 11 bases between the germline ends. The CDR3 extends over 13 amino acids. The CDR3 bases are TGTGCCAGCAGTCCCCAGGACGGAAACATTCAGTACTTC. This gives the protein CASSPQDGNIQYF.

This clonotype appeared a few times. The chain is built from TRBV10-3 and TRBJ1-2; D not resolved. In germline, CDR1 is ENHRY, CDR2 SYGVKD. The CDR3 covers 13 residues. V lost 2 bases and J lost 8, with 12 bases in between. The CDR3 here is CAISEKTNLGYTF. The CDR3 DNA reads as TGTGCCATCAGTGAGAAGACTAACTTGGGCTACACCTTC.

In its sample, this clonotype was seen many times. J is TRBJ1-2 and V is TRBV12-3 or TRBV12-4; D is possibly TRBD1 (5 bases). Trimming took off 6 bases at V and 8 bases at J, with 28 bases between the two ends. The CDR3 runs to 17 residues. CDR3 DNA sequence: TGTGCCAGCAGGAAGGGCCGGGACGCCCCCCTGAGGGGAGGCTACACCTTC. It translates to CASRKGRDAPLRGGYTF.

This clonotype appeared a few times. The gene calls are TRBV6-1 and TRBJ2-7; D is perhaps TRBD1 (8 bases). This CDR3 region has 14 residues. CDR1 and CDR2 (germline): MNHNS, SASEGT. The V end lost 7 bases, the J end lost 4 bases, and 17 bases lay between the germline ends. In nucleotides, the CDR3 is TGTGCCAGCACCATCAACAGGGGGGGGTACGAGCAGTACTTC. As protein: CASTINRGGYEQYF.

This rearrangement joins TRBV5-1 to TRBJ1-2; 9 bases match TRBD1. J gave up 8 bases and V 0 bases, and 5 bases lay outside the gene matches. The CDR3 runs 14 residues. Germline V gene lookup returns CDR1 SGHRS and CDR2 YFSETQ. CDR3 in DNA: TGCGCCAGCAGCTTGGCCGGGACAGGGAGCGGCTACACCTTC. Translation gives CASSLAGTGSGYTF.

In its sample, this clonotype was seen many times. The V and J genes are TRBV29-1 and TRBJ2-7; TRBD1 agrees at 9 bases. Germline CDR1 reads SQVTM; CDR2 reads ANQGSEA. V lost 2 bases to trimming and J lost 3 bases; unmatched junction nucleotides: 5. The CDR3 totals 14 residues. The CDR3 reads CSVETGTGNYEQYF. The CDR3 DNA is TGCAGCGTTGAAACCGGGACAGGGAACTACGAGCAGTACTTC.

This clonotype was found a few times. The chain carries TRBV7-2 and TRBJ1-1, with TRBD1 as a possible D gene (6 bases). CDR1 is SGHTA, CDR2 FQGNSA, per germline. V was cut by 4 bases and J by 3 bases, with 12 bases left in between. CDR3 length: 14 amino acids. Here the CDR3 reads CASSSQGIDTEAFF. CDR3 DNA: TGTGCCAGCAGCTCCCAGGGGATTGACACTGAAGCTTTCTTT.

This clonotype was recorded many times. The rearrangement joins TRBV29-1 to TRBJ1-1; 12 nucleotides line up with TRBD1. CDR3 size: 15 residues. CDR1 is SQVTM and CDR2 is ANQGSEA in the germline V gene. The V and J ends lost 3 bases and 4 bases, in that order; junction bases with no gene match: 6. CDR3 sequence reads: CSVDFRDRGLTEAFF. Here the CDR3 DNA reads TGCAGCGTTGATTTCCGGGACAGGGGGCTCACTGAAGCTTTCTTT.

The CDR3 region has the DNA TGTGCCTGGAGTGTCCGAACCGGACAGGGAACAGGTGGCTACACCTTC. It translates to CAWSVRTGQGTGGYTF. This chain uses TRBV30 with TRBJ1-2; 8 nucleotides match TRBD1. Trimming removed 0 bases from V and 7 bases from J; junction bases left unmatched: 13. The length of the CDR3 is 16 residues. Germline-derived CDR1 and CDR2 are GTSNPN and SVGIG (reference sequence).

This clonotype was recorded at least ten times. V gene TRBV12-3 or TRBV12-4 combines with J gene TRBJ1-2; unclear D gene. The ends were cut back, 7 bases at V and 8 bases at J, with 17 bases in the middle. The CDR3 has 13 residues. The CDR3: CASTGVGYEGYTF. The CDR3, as DNA: TGTGCCAGCACCGGGGTAGGGTATGAGGGCTACACCTTC.

This clonotype has ten or more counts. This rearrangement joins TRBV9 to TRBJ2-7; D gene unclear. CDR3 length equals 15 residues. The germline V and J ends were trimmed by 4 bases and 1 base, with 15 bases remaining between them. Per germline, CDR1 SGDLS and CDR2 YYNGEE. CDR3 loop: CASSQTTGPSYEQYF. The CDR3 nucleotides read TGTGCCAGCAGCCAAACTACCGGGCCTTCCTACGAGCAGTACTTC.

This clonotype was detected ten times or more. The J gene is TRBJ1-1, the V gene TRBV3-1, with 7 bases lining up with TRBD1. Germline V gene sequence: CDR1 LGHDT, CDR2 YNNKEL (reference sequence). V shed 0 bases and J 1 base; nucleotides not matched to a gene: 8. This CDR3 region has 17 residues. The CDR3, as DNA: TGTGCCAGCAGCCAAGAAGGACCTCGACAGGGGAACACTGAAGCTTTCTTT. Amino acid sequence: CASSQEGPRQGNTEAFF.